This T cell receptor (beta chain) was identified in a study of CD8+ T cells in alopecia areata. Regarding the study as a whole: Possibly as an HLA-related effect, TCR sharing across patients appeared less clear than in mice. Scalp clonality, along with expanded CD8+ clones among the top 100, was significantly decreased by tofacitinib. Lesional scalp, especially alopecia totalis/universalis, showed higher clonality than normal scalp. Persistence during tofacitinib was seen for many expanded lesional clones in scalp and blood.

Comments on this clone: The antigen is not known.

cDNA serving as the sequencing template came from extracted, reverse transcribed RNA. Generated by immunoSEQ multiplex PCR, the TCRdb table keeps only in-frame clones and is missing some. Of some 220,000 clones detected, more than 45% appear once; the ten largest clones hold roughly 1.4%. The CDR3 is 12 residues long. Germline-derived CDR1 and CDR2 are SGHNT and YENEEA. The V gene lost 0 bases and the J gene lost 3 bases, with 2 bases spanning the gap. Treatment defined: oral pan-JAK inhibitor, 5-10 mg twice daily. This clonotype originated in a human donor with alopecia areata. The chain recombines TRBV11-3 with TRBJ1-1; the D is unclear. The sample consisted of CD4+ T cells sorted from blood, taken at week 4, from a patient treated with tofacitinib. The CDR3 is CASSLEDTEAFF. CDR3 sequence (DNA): TGTGCCAGCAGCTTAGAGGACACTGAAGCTTTCTTT.